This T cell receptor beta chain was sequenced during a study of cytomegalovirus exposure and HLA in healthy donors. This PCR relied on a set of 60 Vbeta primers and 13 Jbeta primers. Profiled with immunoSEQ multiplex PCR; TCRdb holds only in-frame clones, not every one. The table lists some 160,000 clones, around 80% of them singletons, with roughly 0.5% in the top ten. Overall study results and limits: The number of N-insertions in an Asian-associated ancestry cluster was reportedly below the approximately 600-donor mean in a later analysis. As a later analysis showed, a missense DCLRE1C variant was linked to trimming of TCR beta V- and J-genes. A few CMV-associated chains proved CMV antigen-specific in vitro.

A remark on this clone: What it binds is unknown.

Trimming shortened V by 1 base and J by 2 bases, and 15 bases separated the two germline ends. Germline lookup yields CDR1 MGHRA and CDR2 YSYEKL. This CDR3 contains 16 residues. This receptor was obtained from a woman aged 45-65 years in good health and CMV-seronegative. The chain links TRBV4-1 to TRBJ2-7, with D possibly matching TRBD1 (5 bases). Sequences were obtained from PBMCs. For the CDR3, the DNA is TGCGCCAGCAGCCAAGGTCAGGGAAAATTAGCCTACGAGCAGTACTTC. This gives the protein CASSQGQGKLAYEQYF.